These 5 T cell receptor beta chains were all obtained from the same sample, sequenced in a study of blood T cell repertoires in COVID-19. Sequenced by immunoSEQ multiplex PCR; TCRdb stores in-frame clones only, minus some. Of about 200,000 clones detected, around 88% appear once; the ten largest clones hold 5.6%. Sequencing used PBMCs or T cells enriched from blood (not recorded which). These receptors all come from a man aged 40-49 years with acute COVID-19.

Regarding this clone: Different DNA sequences within this sample yield the same CDR3. V and J are TRBV28 and TRBJ1-1, with D possibly being TRBD1 (5 bases). The germline V and J ends were trimmed by 6 bases and 3 bases, with 8 bases remaining between them. The CDR3 is made up of 12 amino acids. Germline V gene sequence: CDR1 MDHEN, CDR2 SYDVKM. The CDR3 spells CASREGYTEAFF. The CDR3 bases are TGTGCCAGCAGGGAGGGGTACACTGAAGCTTTCTTT.

The chain employs TRBV28 and TRBJ2-2, with D maybe TRBD1 (5 bases). V shed 6 bases and J shed 4 bases, with 12 bases lying between them. Germline CDR1 and CDR2: MDHEN and SYDVKM. This CDR3 spans 14 amino acids. The CDR3 region is CASRQVAFTGELFF. The CDR3 DNA reads TGTGCCAGCAGACAGGTGGCCTTCACCGGGGAGCTGTTTTTT.

V usage is TRBV19 and J usage is TRBJ1-5; the match to TRBD1 covers 11 bases. Germline loops: CDR1 LNHDA, CDR2 SQIVND (reference sequence). The CDR3 loop spans 15 amino acids. With 6 bases clipped from V and 3 bases from J, the junction kept 4 bases outside the gene matches. The CDR3 loop reads CASRRTGGLNQPQHF. DNA of the CDR3: TGTGCCAGTAGGAGGACAGGGGGCCTCAATCAGCCCCAGCATTTT.

V and J are TRBV7-7 and TRBJ2-3, with 7 bases aligning to TRBD2. This CDR3 region has 12 residues. In germline, CDR1 is SSHAT, CDR2 FNYEAQ (reference sequence). CDR3 sequence: CNGRERGDTQYF. DNA of the CDR3: TGTAATGGGCGGGAGAGGGGAGATACGCAGTATTTT.

The chain has TRBV19 and TRBJ2-7; no definite D call. CDR3 length: 9 amino acids. Per the germline V gene, CDR1 is LNHDA and CDR2 is SQIVND (reference sequence). Trimming took off 8 bases at V and 4 bases at J, with 3 bases between the two ends. The CDR3 bases are TGTGCCAGTGAGTACGAGCAGTACTTC. Protein product: CASEYEQYF. Using reference TRBV19 and TRBJ2-7 for the parts outside the CDR3, the full variable domain is DGGITQSPKYLFRKEGQNVTLSCEQNLNHDAMYWYRQDPGQGLRLIYYSQIVNDFQKGDIAEGYSVSREKKESFPLTVTSAQKNPTAFYLCASEYEQYFGPGTRLTVT.